This T cell receptor (beta chain) was sequenced in a study of regulatory dendritic cells for organ transplantation. In the study overall: Day 6 dendritic cell cultures were stimulated with LPS.

As for this clone: The antigen remains undetermined.

Profiled with immunoSEQ multiplex PCR; TCRdb holds only in-frame clones, not every one. The sample consists of some 10,000 clones, about 81% of them appearing once. This CDR3 region has 16 residues. The V gene's germline CDR1 is MNHEY and CDR2 SVGAGI. V trimming: 4 bases; J trimming: 4 bases; junction bases outside the gene matches: 5. Sorted subsets were CFSE-labeled and cultured 4 to 6 days with allogeneic dendritic cells. The V call is TRBV6-5, the J call TRBJ2-1; TRBD2 matches at 12 bases. This clonotype was obtained from a human donor in good health. Sequencing was done on a sample of memory CD4+ T cells from blood cultured with regulatory dendritic cells. The sample's subset: CD45RO+ memory T cells. The CDR3 spells CASSSRLAGDYNEQFF. The DNA for the CDR3 is TGTGCCAGCAGTTCGCGACTAGCGGGGGATTACAATGAGCAGTTCTTC.